Here is one T cell receptor beta chain with its context. No antigen is known for it. Healthy and HIV-negative, the adult donors had no recent acute infections or vaccinations. The CDR3 runs to 15 residues. Unmatched junction bases numbered 6, after V lost 4 bases and J lost 1 base. Germline-derived CDR1 and CDR2 are MGHRA and YSYEKL. The source of the sample is a study of shared clonotypes between healthy human individuals. Study summary: Samples came from a couple of female and a few male donors aged 18 to 49.

This table comes from immunoSEQ multiplex PCR, and its TCRdb copy is limited to in-frame clones, with some not included. Of roughly 1,500,000 clones in the sample, about 98% were seen once. Whole-study results and caveats: Larger estimated richness was generally recorded for naive subsets relative to memory subsets. The expectation was that sequencing depth would affect clonotype sharing among donors.

This receptor was taken from a man aged 25-45 years in good health. V gene TRBV4-1 combines with J gene TRBJ2-5, with TRBD2 identical over 7 bases. Sequencing input: naive CD4+ T cells sorted from blood. Subset here: CD45RA+ positively selected. This chain's CDR3 is CASSLGGIFQETQYF. Here the CDR3 DNA reads TGCGCCAGCAGCCTCGGGGGGATCTTCCAAGAGACCCAGTACTTC.